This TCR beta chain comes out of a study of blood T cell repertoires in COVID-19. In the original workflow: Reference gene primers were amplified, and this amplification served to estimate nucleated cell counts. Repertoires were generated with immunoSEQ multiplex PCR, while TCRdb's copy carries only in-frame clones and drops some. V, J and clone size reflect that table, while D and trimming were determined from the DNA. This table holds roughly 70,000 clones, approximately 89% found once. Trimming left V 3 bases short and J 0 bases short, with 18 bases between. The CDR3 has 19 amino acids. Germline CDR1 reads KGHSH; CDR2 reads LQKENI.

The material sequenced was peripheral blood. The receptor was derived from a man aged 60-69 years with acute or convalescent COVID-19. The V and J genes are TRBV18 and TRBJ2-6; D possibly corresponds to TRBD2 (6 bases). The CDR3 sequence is CASSPLRGDAFSGANVLTF. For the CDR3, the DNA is TGTGCCAGCTCACCTTTGCGGGGTGACGCTTTCTCTGGGGCCAACGTCCTGACTTTC.